The 19 T cell receptor beta chains listed next were all sequenced from one sample in a study of beta chain features in type 1 diabetes. Of the isolated RNA, all was reverse transcribed, and so the sequenced material was expressed TCRB transcripts. Assay used: immunoSEQ multiplex PCR; TCRdb lists only in-frame clones, some missing. The sample yields around 300,000 clones, 9.5% to 11% seen once. The sample taken for sequencing was naive CD4+ T cells from blood. Receptors originate from a woman aged 30 to 39 in good health.

This clone was observed a few times. The chain combines TRBV5-1 with TRBJ1-5, with 7 bases fitting TRBD1. Germline-derived CDR1 and CDR2 are SGHRS and YFSETQ. The CDR3 covers 14 residues. V gave up 3 bases and J gave up 2 bases; unmatched junction bases: 2. CDR3 in amino acids: CASSSGQGNQPQHF. In DNA, the CDR3 is TGCGCCAGCAGCTCAGGACAGGGCAATCAGCCCCAGCATTTT.

This clone was observed many times. This sequence joins TRBV29-1 and TRBJ2-1, with a tentative D call TRBD2 (5 bases). Trimming shortened V by 5 bases and J by 9 bases, and 11 bases separated the two germline ends. CDR3 length equals 11 residues. Germline CDR1 and CDR2: SQVTM and ANQGSEA. The CDR3 DNA reads as TGCAGCGTTCGGGAAGCGGTTGAGCAGTTCTTC. As protein: CSVREAVEQFF.

The sample holds a few counts of this clone. J is TRBJ2-1 and V is TRBV4-2, with 7 bases identical to TRBD2. The CDR3 is 15 residues long. Looked up from germline, CDR1 is LGHNA and CDR2 is YNFKEQ. V lost 8 bases, J lost 7 bases, and 14 bases stayed unmatched. CDR3 nucleotides: TGTGCCAGCGCGGGGCTGGCGGGAGATCTTAATGAGCAGTTCTTC. It is translated as CASAGLAGDLNEQFF.

This clone was recorded only once. The chain couples TRBV4-1 to TRBJ2-7, with 12 bases lining up with TRBD2. The CDR3 has 15 residues. Germline V gene lookup returns CDR1 MGHRA and CDR2 YSYEKL. Trimming at V came to 2 bases and at J to 5 bases, leaving 4 bases not matched to a gene. In DNA form, the CDR3 reads TGCGCCAGCAGCCAACAACTAGCGGGAGGAGACGAGCAGTACTTC. It yields the protein CASSQQLAGGDEQYF.

This clone has only a few counts. This chain uses TRBV11-1 with TRBJ2-3, with 8 nucleotides matching TRBD1. The germline gives CDR1 SGHAT, CDR2 FQDESV (reference sequence). The CDR3 has 14 residues. V trimming: 5 bases; J trimming: 4 bases; junction bases outside the gene matches: 5. CDR3 in amino acids: CASSPRTGPDTQYF. The DNA of the CDR3 is TGTGCCAGCAGCCCCCGGACAGGGCCAGATACGCAGTATTTT.

The chain joins TRBV28 to TRBJ1-1; D not resolved. Germline assignment: CDR1 MDHEN and CDR2 SYDVKM. This CDR3 spans 15 amino acids. Trimming removed 3 bases from V and 1 base from J, with 12 bases in between. CDR3 loop: CASSFGPRENTEAFF. CDR3 nucleotide sequence: TGTGCCAGCAGTTTTGGACCGCGGGAGAACACTGAAGCTTTCTTT.

This clone has only a few counts. This chain joins TRBV18 and TRBJ2-5, with 8 bases aligning to TRBD1. The germline gives CDR1 KGHSH, CDR2 LQKENI. After removal of 3 bases from V and 1 base from J, the junction contained 7 bases not matched to a gene. The CDR3 is made up of 16 amino acids. CDR3 loop: CASSPRKGQAQETQYF. The DNA of the CDR3 is TGTGCCAGCTCACCCCGAAAGGGACAGGCCCAAGAGACCCAGTACTTC.

This clone was picked up a small number of times. This chain links TRBV5-4 with TRBJ2-4; a possible D gene is TRBD1 (6 bases). Per germline, CDR1 SGHNT and CDR2 YYREEE (reference sequence). The CDR3 contains 14 residues. V lost 4 bases, J lost 2 bases, and 10 bases lay in between. The CDR3: CASSPRGPKNIQYF. Written as DNA, the CDR3 is TGTGCCAGCAGCCCCAGGGGACCCAAAAACATTCAGTACTTC.

This sequence joins TRBV18 and TRBJ2-5, with 10 positions matching TRBD2. The ends lost 5 bases at V and 1 base at J; junction bases unmatched: 7. Germline CDR1 and CDR2: KGHSH and LQKENI. The CDR3 is 16 amino acids. CDR3 in amino acids: CASSGLAGDLQETQYF. The CDR3 region has the DNA TGTGCCAGCTCAGGGCTAGCGGGAGACCTCCAAGAGACCCAGTACTTC.

This clone was seen more than once but under ten times. This chain links TRBV7-9 with TRBJ2-7, with 9 bases lining up with TRBD2. Losses at the gene ends were 7 bases for V and 2 bases for J; bases not matched to a gene: 3. This CDR3 has 13 residues. Germline V lookup: CDR1 SEHNR, CDR2 FQNEAQ (reference sequence). The CDR3 DNA sequence: TGTGCCAGCACGGTAGCGGGAGCCTACGAGCAGTACTTC. Residues: CASTVAGAYEQYF.

This clone was seen a handful of times. The chain recombines TRBV4-2 with TRBJ2-1; 15 nucleotides line up with TRBD2. V shed 4 bases, J shed 4 bases, and the junction held 5 bases outside the gene matches. CDR3 length: 17 amino acids. Per germline, CDR1 LGHNA and CDR2 YNFKEQ. In DNA, the CDR3 is TGTGCCAGCAGCCCGGGACTAGCGGGAGGTGGTTACAATGAGCAGTTCTTC. Translated, it gives CASSPGLAGGGYNEQFF.

This chain links TRBV18 with TRBJ2-5; no firm D call. V was shortened by 6 bases and J by 2 bases, with 10 bases between the two germline ends. CDR3 length equals 13 residues. Germline CDR1 and CDR2: KGHSH and LQKENI. The CDR3 nucleotides read TGTGCCAGCTCCCCGAGCCGGCAAGAGACCCAGTACTTC. Its protein product is CASSPSRQETQYF.

The CDR3 here is CASSPRLAGADTQYF. CDR3 nucleotide sequence: TGTGCCAGCAGCCCGCGACTAGCGGGAGCAGATACGCAGTATTTT. The chain couples TRBV7-3 to TRBJ2-3; TRBD2 aligns across 12 bases. Germline values: CDR1 SGHTA, CDR2 FQGTGA. This CDR3 has 15 residues. V lost 5 bases and J lost 4; bases outside the gene matches: 4.

This clone has more than one count but fewer than ten. This chain connects TRBV7-2 to TRBJ2-7, with 10 positions matching TRBD2. Germline V gene data show CDR1 as SGHTA and CDR2 as FQGNSA. The CDR3 spans 14 residues. V trimming: 1 base; J trimming: 6 bases; junction bases outside the gene matches: 3. The CDR3 is CASSLGLAGAEQYF. For the CDR3, the DNA is TGTGCCAGCAGCTTAGGGCTAGCGGGAGCCGAGCAGTACTTC. Based on the CDR3 plus reference TRBV7-2 and TRBJ2-7, the full variable domain is GAGVSQSPSNKVTEKGKDVELRCDPISGHTALYWYRQSLGQGLEFLIYFQGNSAPDKSGLPSDRFSAERTGGSVSTLTIQRTQQEDSAVYLCASSLGLAGAEQYFGPGTRLTVT.

This clone was recorded at least ten times. The rearrangement uses TRBV28 and TRBJ2-3; TRBD1 matches 9 bases. CDR1 is MDHEN, CDR2 SYDVKM, per germline. The CDR3 has 15 amino acids. Germline trimming cut 6 bases from V and 5 bases from J; bases unmatched to any gene: 9. The CDR3 spells CASSSGQGLVDTQYF. CDR3 DNA sequence: TGTGCCAGCAGCTCCGGACAGGGGCTGGTAGATACGCAGTATTTT. Together with reference TRBV28 and TRBJ2-3, the CDR3 gives the full variable domain: DVKVTQSSRYLVKRTGEKVFLECVQDMDHENMFWYRQDPGLGLRLIYFSYDVKMKEKGDIPEGYSVSREKKERFSLILESASTNQTSMYLCASSSGQGLVDTQYFGPGTRLTVL.

This clone came up a few times. The V call is TRBV4-3, the J call TRBJ2-7; D unresolved. The CDR3 length is 13 residues. Germline CDR1 reads LGHNA; CDR2 reads YSLEER. V lost 0 bases, J lost 3 bases, and 6 bases lay in between. The CDR3 DNA is TGCGCCAGCAGCCAAGATTTCGGCTACGAGCAGTACTTC. It translates to CASSQDFGYEQYF.

This clone was seen only a few times. CDR3 nucleotide sequence: TGTGCCAGCAGCGTAGCACTAGCGGAAGGCGCAGATACGCAGTATTTT. Translation gives CASSVALAEGADTQYF. V is TRBV9 and J is TRBJ2-3; 8 bases fit TRBD2. V lost 0 bases, J lost 4 bases, and 7 bases stayed unmatched. The germline CDR1 and CDR2 sequences are SGDLS and YYNGEE. The CDR3 runs 16 residues.

The rearrangement links TRBV2 to TRBJ2-3; 12 nucleotides line up with TRBD1. This CDR3 is 15 amino acids long. The V segment lost 6 bases and the J segment 3 bases; nucleotides outside the gene matches: 4. Germline values: CDR1 SNHLY, CDR2 FYNNEI. CDR3 protein: CASRGQGAITDTQYF. CDR3 bases: TGTGCCAGCAGGGGACAGGGGGCCATAACAGATACGCAGTATTTT. The full variable domain, in which reference TRBV2 and TRBJ2-3 provide the parts outside the CDR3, is EPEVTQTPSHQVTQMGQEVILRCVPISNHLYFYWYRQILGQKVEFLVSFYNNEISEKSEIFDDQFSVERPDGSNFTLKIRSTKLEDSAMYFCASRGQGAITDTQYFGPGTRLTVL.

This clone came up a few times. This chain joins TRBV18 and TRBJ2-3; no clear D. This CDR3 has 12 residues. Trimming left V 1 base short and J 4 bases short, with 3 bases between. Germline V gene data show CDR1 as KGHSH and CDR2 as LQKENI. CDR3 coding DNA: TGTGCCAGCTCACCACGGCCAGATACGCAGTATTTT. Protein sequence: CASSPRPDTQYF.